The source of this T cell receptor beta chain is a study of T cells after yellow fever vaccination. Study-level information: Preparing low-cell-number fractions relied on SMART-Seq v4 Ultra Low Input. Whole-study results and caveats: Subsequent booster samples again held most clones from primary vaccination (96% CD4, about 90% CD8).

Trimming pared 6 bases from V and 5 bases from J, leaving 16 bases between. CDR1 and CDR2 (germline): MNHNS, SASEGT. The CDR3 runs to 14 residues. Template switching by 5'RACE produced TCR cDNA, adding a universal primer site and UMIs. MiXCR, applied by TCRdb to the 5' RACE reads, yields one record per CDR3 protein. Among 96,000 or so distinct CDR3 sequences listed, approximately 9% were seen once. This clonotype was sampled from a man younger than 30 who received the YFV17D yellow fever vaccine. Sequenced material: CD8+ T cells not binding an NS4B(214-222) dextramer, sorted from PBMCs, taken around 15 days after the first yellow fever vaccination. V gene TRBV6-1 combines with J gene TRBJ1-1; D call uncertain. Here the CDR3 reads CASSLGPSGTEAFF. In DNA, the CDR3 is TGTGCCAGCAGCCTCGGGCCGAGCGGGACTGAAGCTTTCTTT.